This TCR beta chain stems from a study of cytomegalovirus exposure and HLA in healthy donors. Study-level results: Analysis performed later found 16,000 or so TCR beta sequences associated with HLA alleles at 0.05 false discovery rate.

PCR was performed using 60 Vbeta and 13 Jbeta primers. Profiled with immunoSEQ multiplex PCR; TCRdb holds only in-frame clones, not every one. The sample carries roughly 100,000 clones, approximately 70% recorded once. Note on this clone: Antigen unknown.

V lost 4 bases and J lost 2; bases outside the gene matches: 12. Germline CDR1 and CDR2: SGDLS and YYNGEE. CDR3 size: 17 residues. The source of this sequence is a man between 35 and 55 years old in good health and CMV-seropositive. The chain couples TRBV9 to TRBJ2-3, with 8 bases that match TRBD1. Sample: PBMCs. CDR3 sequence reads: CASSSGRQGRFTDTQYF. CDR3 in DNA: TGTGCCAGCAGCTCAGGCCGACAGGGGCGCTTCACAGATACGCAGTATTTT.